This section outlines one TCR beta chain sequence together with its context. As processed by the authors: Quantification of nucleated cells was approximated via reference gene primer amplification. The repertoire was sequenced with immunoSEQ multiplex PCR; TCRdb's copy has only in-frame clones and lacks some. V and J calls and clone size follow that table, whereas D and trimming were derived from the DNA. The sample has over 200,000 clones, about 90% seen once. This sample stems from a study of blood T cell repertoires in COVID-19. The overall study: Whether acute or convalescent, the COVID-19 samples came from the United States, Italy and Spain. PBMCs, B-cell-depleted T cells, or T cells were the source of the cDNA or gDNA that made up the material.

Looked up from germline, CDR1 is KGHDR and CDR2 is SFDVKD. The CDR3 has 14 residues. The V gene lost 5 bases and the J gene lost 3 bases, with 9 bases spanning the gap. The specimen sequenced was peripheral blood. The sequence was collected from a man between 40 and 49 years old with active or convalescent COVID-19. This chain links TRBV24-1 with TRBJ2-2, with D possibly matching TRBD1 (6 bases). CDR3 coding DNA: TGTGCCACCAGTGTGGACAGTGACACCGGGGAGCTGTTTTTT. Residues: CATSVDSDTGELFF.